The text below deals with one TCR beta chain. Trimming at V came to 5 bases and at J to 9 bases, leaving 3 bases not matched to a gene. Germline lookup yields CDR1 MNHEY and CDR2 SVGAGI. The CDR3 has 11 residues. These data are taken from a study of T cell changes during pregnancy in multiple sclerosis. Method: immunoSEQ multiplex PCR; TCRdb's copy keeps in-frame clones and lacks some. Among under 110,000 clones listed, 75% to 95% were seen once. This chain links TRBV6-5 with TRBJ1-2, with TRBD1 matching over 7 bases. The sequencing here drew on peripheral blood, taken before pregnancy. This TCR came from a female donor with multiple sclerosis, enrolled in a pregnancy study. CDR3 protein: CASSDRARYTF. In nucleotides, the CDR3 is TGTGCCAGCAGTGACAGGGCTCGCTACACCTTC.